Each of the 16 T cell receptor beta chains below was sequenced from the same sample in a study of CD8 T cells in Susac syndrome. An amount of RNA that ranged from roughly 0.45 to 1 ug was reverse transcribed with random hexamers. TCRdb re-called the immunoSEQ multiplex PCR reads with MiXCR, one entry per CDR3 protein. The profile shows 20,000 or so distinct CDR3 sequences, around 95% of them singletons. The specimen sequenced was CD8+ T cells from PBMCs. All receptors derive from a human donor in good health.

In DNA, the CDR3 is TGTGCCAGTAGTAGCGAGATCCCGGGACAGTCCGAGTTCGGTAACTATGGCTACACCTTC. This codes for CASSSEIPGQSEFGNYGYTF. J is TRBJ1-2 and V is TRBV19; TRBD1 matches at 7 bases. This CDR3 region has 20 residues. Germline V gene sequence: CDR1 LNHDA, CDR2 SQIVND (reference sequence). Trimming took 4 bases from V and 1 from J; bases not matched to a gene: 21.

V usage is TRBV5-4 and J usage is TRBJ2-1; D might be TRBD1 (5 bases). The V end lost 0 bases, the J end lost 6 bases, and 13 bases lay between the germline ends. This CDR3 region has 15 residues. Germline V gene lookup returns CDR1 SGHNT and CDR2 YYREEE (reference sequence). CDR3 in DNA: TGTGCCAGCAGCTTGGGACAGTTCCTGGGCAATGAGCAGTTCTTC. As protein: CASSLGQFLGNEQFF. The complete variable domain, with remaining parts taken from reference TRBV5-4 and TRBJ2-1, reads ETGVTQSPTHLIKTRGQQVTLRCSSQSGHNTVSWYQQALGQGPQFIFQYYREEENGRGNFPPRFSGLQFPNYSSELNVNALELDDSALYLCASSLGQFLGNEQFFGPGTRLTVL.

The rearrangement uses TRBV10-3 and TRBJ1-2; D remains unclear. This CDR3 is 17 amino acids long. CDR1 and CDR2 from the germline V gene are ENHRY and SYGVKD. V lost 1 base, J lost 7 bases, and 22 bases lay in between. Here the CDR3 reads CAISELAEGNIDAGYTF. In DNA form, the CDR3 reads TGTGCCATCAGTGAGTTGGCAGAAGGCAACATAGACGCTGGCTACACCTTC.

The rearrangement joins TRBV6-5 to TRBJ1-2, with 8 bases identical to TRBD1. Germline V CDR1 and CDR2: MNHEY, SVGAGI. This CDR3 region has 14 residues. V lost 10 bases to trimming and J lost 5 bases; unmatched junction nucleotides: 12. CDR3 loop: CATIASTGGYGYTF. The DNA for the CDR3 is TGTGCCACAATCGCCTCTACAGGGGGATATGGCTACACCTTC.

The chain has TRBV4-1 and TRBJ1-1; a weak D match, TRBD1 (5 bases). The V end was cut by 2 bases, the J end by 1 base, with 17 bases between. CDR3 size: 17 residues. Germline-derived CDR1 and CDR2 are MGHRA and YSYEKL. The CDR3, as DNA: TGCGCCAGCAGCCAAACTCCAGGGACTCGTCCGAACACTGAAGCTTTCTTT. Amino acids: CASSQTPGTRPNTEAFF.

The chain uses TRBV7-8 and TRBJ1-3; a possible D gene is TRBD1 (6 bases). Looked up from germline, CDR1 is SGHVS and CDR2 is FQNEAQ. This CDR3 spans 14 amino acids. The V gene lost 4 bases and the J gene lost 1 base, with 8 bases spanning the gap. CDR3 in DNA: TGTGCCAGCAGCTACAGGGTTTCTGGAAACACCATATATTTT. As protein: CASSYRVSGNTIYF.

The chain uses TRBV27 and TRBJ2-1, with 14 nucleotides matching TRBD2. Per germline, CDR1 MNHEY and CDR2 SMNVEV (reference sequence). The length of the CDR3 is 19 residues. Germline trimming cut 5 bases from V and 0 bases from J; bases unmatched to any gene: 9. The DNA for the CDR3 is TGTGCCAGCAGTCCGGGACTAGCGGGAGTTGGAGGCTCCTACAATGAGCAGTTCTTC. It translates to CASSPGLAGVGGSYNEQFF.

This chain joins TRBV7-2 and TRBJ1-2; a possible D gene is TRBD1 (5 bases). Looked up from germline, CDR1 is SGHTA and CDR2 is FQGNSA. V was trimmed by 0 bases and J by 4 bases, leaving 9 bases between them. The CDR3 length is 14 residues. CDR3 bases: TGTGCCAGCAGCTTAGCCGGGACGGTCTATGGCTACACCTTC. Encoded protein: CASSLAGTVYGYTF.

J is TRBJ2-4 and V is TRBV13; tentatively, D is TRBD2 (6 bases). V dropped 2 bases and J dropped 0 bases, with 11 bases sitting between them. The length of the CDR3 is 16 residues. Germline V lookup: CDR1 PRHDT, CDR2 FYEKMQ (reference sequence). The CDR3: CASSLSSGLAKNIQYF. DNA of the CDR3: TGTGCCAGCAGCTTAAGCTCGGGACTAGCCAAAAACATTCAGTACTTC.

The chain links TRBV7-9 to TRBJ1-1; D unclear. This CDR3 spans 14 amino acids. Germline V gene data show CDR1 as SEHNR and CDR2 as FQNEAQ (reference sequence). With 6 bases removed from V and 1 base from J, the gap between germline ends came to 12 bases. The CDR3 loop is CASRHDGENTEAFF. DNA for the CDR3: TGTGCCAGCAGACACGACGGGGAGAACACTGAAGCTTTCTTT.

The CDR3 bases are TGTGCCAGCAGTGAATACGGCGCGTCCGCCGCCTACGAGCAGTACTTC. It encodes CASSEYGASAAYEQYF. The rearrangement uses TRBV25-1 and TRBJ2-7; no firm D call. The CDR3 is 16 amino acids. CDR1 and CDR2 (germline): MGHDK, SYGVNS. The ends were cut back, 0 bases at V and 2 bases at J, with 14 bases in the middle.

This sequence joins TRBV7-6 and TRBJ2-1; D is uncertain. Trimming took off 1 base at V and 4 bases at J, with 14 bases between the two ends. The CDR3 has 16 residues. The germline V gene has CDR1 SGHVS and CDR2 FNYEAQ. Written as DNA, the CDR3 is TGTGCCAGCAGCTTAGACTACCGTCCGGAGTACAATGAGCAGTTCTTC. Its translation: CASSLDYRPEYNEQFF.

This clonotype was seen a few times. CDR3 in amino acids: CASRPIRGGGYEQYF. In DNA, the CDR3 is TGTGCCAGTAGACCTATCAGGGGTGGGGGTTACGAGCAGTACTTC. The chain is built from TRBV27 and TRBJ2-7; maybe TRBD1 (6 bases). This CDR3 is built from 15 residues. The germline gives CDR1 MNHEY, CDR2 SMNVEV (reference sequence). V lost 9 bases and J 4 bases, leaving 22 bases between the germline ends.

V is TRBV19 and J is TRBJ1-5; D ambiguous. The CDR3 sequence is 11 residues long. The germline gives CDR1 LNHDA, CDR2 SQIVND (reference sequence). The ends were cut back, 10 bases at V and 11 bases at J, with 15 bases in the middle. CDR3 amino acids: CATAWEGTQHF. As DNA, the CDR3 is TGTGCCACCGCTTGGGAGGGTACCCAGCATTTT. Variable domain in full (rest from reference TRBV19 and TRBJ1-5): DGGITQSPKYLFRKEGQNVTLSCEQNLNHDAMYWYRQDPGQGLRLIYYSQIVNDFQKGDIAEGYSVSREKKESFPLTVTSAQKNPTAFYLCATAWEGTQHFGDGTRLSIL.

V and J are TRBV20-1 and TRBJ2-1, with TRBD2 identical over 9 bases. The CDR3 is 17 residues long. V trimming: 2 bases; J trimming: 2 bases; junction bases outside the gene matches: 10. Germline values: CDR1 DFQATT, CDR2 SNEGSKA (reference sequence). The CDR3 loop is CSARLAGYEGPYNEQFF. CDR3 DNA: TGCAGTGCTAGACTAGCGGGATATGAAGGCCCCTACAATGAGCAGTTCTTC.

CDR3 DNA sequence: TGTGCCAGCGGCCCCGGGACAGAGGCCTACGAGCAGTACTTC. Translated: CASGPGTEAYEQYF. The V and J genes are TRBV6-5 and TRBJ2-7; 7 bases are a match to TRBD1. CDR3 length: 14 amino acids. Germline CDR1 and CDR2: MNHEY and SVGAGI. The junction had 9 bases not matched to a gene; V was cut back by 8 bases and J by 2 bases.